Following are 27 T cell receptor beta chains from one sample sequenced in a study of T cell clusters in autoimmune cytopenias. Each sample's input was 250 to 300 ng genomic DNA, 30,000 to 45,000 genome equivalents. Multiplex touch-down PCR amplified TRB using TRB-A and TRB-B pools in one tube. One entry per CDR3 protein, without DNA, is what TCRdb gives after re-calling the multiplex PCR reads. The sample shows roughly 7,000 distinct CDR3 sequences, and 25% sits with its ten largest clones. The sample was peripheral blood. Receptors originate from a human donor with an autoimmune cytopenia or autoimmune hepatitis (not recorded which).

This rearrangement joins TRBV27 to TRBJ1-2; absent DNA, TCRdb's TRBD1 call cannot be checked. CDR1 is MNHEY, CDR2 SMNVEV, per germline (reference sequence). The CDR3 totals 13 residues. The CDR3 loop reads CASSQQGSYGYTF.

The gene calls are TRBV18 and TRBJ1-2; TCRdb picks TRBD1, but there is no DNA to check that call. This CDR3 contains 14 residues. Per germline, CDR1 KGHSH and CDR2 LQKENI. The CDR3 sequence: CASSPGSGRKGYTF. Full variable domain (missing parts from reference TRBV18 and TRBJ1-2): NAGVMQNPRHLVRRRGQEARLRCSPMKGHSHVYWYRQLPEEGLKFMVYLQKENIIDESGMPKERFSAEFPKEGPSILRIQQVVRGDSAAYFCASSPGSGRKGYTFGSGTRLTVV.

This clonotype is labeled medium-sized (0.01 to 0.1%) based on frequency. V gene TRBV18 combines with J gene TRBJ1-5. CDR3 length: 14 residues. Germline V gene sequence: CDR1 KGHSH, CDR2 LQKENI. The CDR3 region is CASSPRGGEHFQHF.

The chain has TRBV12-3 or TRBV12-4 and TRBJ2-1; TCRdb reports TRBD1, a call that lacks DNA to check it against. The CDR3 loop spans 14 amino acids. CDR3 residues: CASSADRPDNEQFF.

This chain joins TRBV7-9 and TRBJ2-2; TCRdb lists TRBD2, though no DNA is available to test this call. The length of the CDR3 is 16 residues. Germline V lookup: CDR1 SEHNR, CDR2 FQNEAQ (reference sequence). The CDR3 sequence is CASSSISGRGTGELFF.

The chain carries TRBV27 and TRBJ1-4; TCRdb's assignment of TRBD1 cannot be checked, as there is no DNA. Germline assignment: CDR1 MNHEY and CDR2 SMNVEV (reference sequence). There are 15 residues in the CDR3. CDR3 in amino acids: CASSPRSGHNEKLFF.

This chain links TRBV13 with TRBJ2-4. CDR1 and CDR2 from the germline V gene are PRHDT and FYEKMQ (reference sequence). CDR3 length equals 14 residues. The CDR3 protein is CASSSLDVKNIQYF.

The J gene is TRBJ1-5, the V gene TRBV7-6. Germline values: CDR1 SGHVS, CDR2 FNYEAQ. This CDR3 is built from 13 residues. CDR3 sequence: CASRFGLNQPQHF.

Measured by frequency, this clonotype is medium-sized. The chain joins TRBV30 to TRBJ1-3. The germline CDR1 and CDR2 sequences are GTSNPN and SVGIG (reference sequence). This CDR3 contains 14 residues. The CDR3 protein is CAWSVADPGNTIYF.

The V call is TRBV18, the J call TRBJ2-1; no DNA is available, so the TRBD2 call from TCRdb remains unchecked. The germline CDR1 and CDR2 sequences are KGHSH and LQKENI. This CDR3 contains 15 residues. The CDR3 protein is CASSPGLLSNNEQFF.

V is TRBV6-1 and J is TRBJ1-1. The CDR3 length is 13 residues. Germline V gene lookup returns CDR1 MNHNS and CDR2 SASEGT. The chain's CDR3 is CASSEWGSTEAFF.

Frequency places this clonotype as medium-sized. The CDR3 protein is CASSLRWTVSSPLHF. The V call is TRBV11-1, the J call TRBJ1-6; there is no DNA to check the TCRdb D call of TRBD1. From germline, CDR1 is SGHAT and CDR2 FQDESV (reference sequence). The CDR3 is made up of 15 amino acids.

J is TRBJ1-2 and V is TRBV6-4. This CDR3 is 13 amino acids long. Germline loops: CDR1 MRHNA, CDR2 SNTAGT. CDR3 sequence: CASIFGKGGGYTF.

The chain uses TRBV27 and TRBJ2-7; the D call from TCRdb, TRBD1, cannot be confirmed without DNA. The CDR3 length is 14 residues. Per the germline V gene, CDR1 is MNHEY and CDR2 is SMNVEV (reference sequence). The CDR3 spells CASSLGTGIYEQYF.

The chain links TRBV29-1 to TRBJ2-7; TCRdb selects TRBD1, and the lack of DNA leaves this call unchecked. Per the germline V gene, CDR1 is SQVTM and CDR2 is ANQGSEA. This CDR3 region has 17 residues. This chain's CDR3 is CSVAGGGGDYYSYEQYF.

This clonotype is called medium-sized (0.01 to 0.1%) based on its frequency. The rearrangement links TRBV6-5 to TRBJ2-3; TCRdb lists TRBD1, though no DNA is available to test this call. This CDR3 is built from 14 residues. Germline loops: CDR1 MNHEY, CDR2 SVGAGI. The CDR3 here is CASSSGQGTDTQYF.

This CDR3 is CAISGTGGPSTDTQYF. The chain recombines TRBV10-3 with TRBJ2-3; TCRdb reports TRBD1, a call that lacks DNA to check it against. The CDR3 length is 16 residues. Germline CDR1 reads ENHRY; CDR2 reads SYGVKD.

V and J are TRBV27 and TRBJ2-6; TCRdb's D gene call, TRBD1, goes unchecked for lack of DNA. Germline values: CDR1 MNHEY, CDR2 SMNVEV (reference sequence). This CDR3 is 19 amino acids long. CDR3 residues: CASSPPRTGGAYGANVLTF.

The gene calls are TRBV27 and TRBJ1-2; the TCRdb D gene call, TRBD1, has no DNA to confirm it. Germline CDR1 is MNHEY and CDR2 is SMNVEV (reference sequence). The CDR3 runs to 15 residues. The CDR3 is CASSPSGLTPYGYTF.

V usage is TRBV6-5 and J usage is TRBJ1-1; TCRdb names TRBD1, which stays unverified in the absence of DNA. The germline V gene encodes CDR1 MNHEY and CDR2 SVGAGI. This CDR3 region has 17 residues. CDR3 amino acids: CASSDRFSGQGDTEAFF.

Here the CDR3 reads CASSPNRQANYGYTF. J is TRBJ1-2 and V is TRBV18. The CDR3 totals 15 residues. Per the germline V gene, CDR1 is KGHSH and CDR2 is LQKENI.

The genes are TRBV12-3 or TRBV12-4 and TRBJ2-2; TCRdb picks TRBD1, but there is no DNA to check that call. This CDR3 has 14 residues. The CDR3 is CASRPDGATGELFF.

This clonotype is identified as medium-sized from frequency. CDR3 sequence: CASSAWLGGNEQFF. The chain combines TRBV19 with TRBJ2-1; TCRdb selects TRBD1, and the lack of DNA leaves this call unchecked. This CDR3 has 14 amino acids. Germline assignment: CDR1 LNHDA and CDR2 SQIVND (reference sequence).

The rearrangement joins TRBV13 to TRBJ2-6; the D call from TCRdb, TRBD1, cannot be confirmed without DNA. The CDR3 runs to 17 residues. Germline loops: CDR1 PRHDT, CDR2 FYEKMQ (reference sequence). CDR3 loop: CAIRDRGRLSGANVLTF.

This clonotype is called medium-sized based on its frequency. The rearrangement joins TRBV27 to TRBJ1-4; TCRdb outputs TRBD1, but without DNA this stays unchecked. Germline V lookup: CDR1 MNHEY, CDR2 SMNVEV (reference sequence). The length of the CDR3 is 13 residues. The chain's CDR3 is CASRGQGREKLFF.

By frequency, this clonotype is medium-sized (0.01 to 0.1%). CDR3 amino acids: CASGERAGVYEQYF. The J gene is TRBJ2-7, the V gene TRBV27; TCRdb's assignment of TRBD1 cannot be checked, as there is no DNA. The CDR3 extends over 14 amino acids. The germline V gene encodes CDR1 MNHEY and CDR2 SMNVEV (reference sequence).

This clonotype is called medium-sized based on its frequency. The chain has TRBV27 and TRBJ1-5; as DNA is missing, the TRBD1 call by TCRdb cannot be tested. CDR1 and CDR2 from the germline V gene are MNHEY and SMNVEV (reference sequence). The CDR3 sequence is 15 residues long. The CDR3 spells CASSVGPGSNQPQHF.